Sequencing of this T cell receptor beta chain was carried out in a study of blood T cell repertoires in COVID-19. Background on the study: The cDNA or gDNA used as material had been derived from T cells, B-cell-depleted T cells, or PBMCs.

Trimming left V 8 bases short and J 6 bases short, with 19 bases between. Germline CDR1 is MNHEY and CDR2 is SVGAGI. This CDR3 spans 14 amino acids. Authors' analysis steps: Scientists estimated how many nucleated cells there were by amplifying reference gene primers. Assay used: immunoSEQ multiplex PCR; TCRdb lists only in-frame clones, some missing. V, J and clone size are taken as reported in that table, and D and trimming were inferred from the DNA itself. Among 87,000 or so clones listed, around 83% were seen once. Sequencing used peripheral blood. This chain links TRBV6-5 with TRBJ1-1; TRBD1 might be the D (5 bases). The TCR comes from a woman aged 70-85 years with acute or convalescent COVID-19. The CDR3 nucleotides read TGTGCCAGCGAACCGACCGGGGGGAGGGCTGAAGCTTTCTTT. Translating gives CASEPTGGRAEAFF.